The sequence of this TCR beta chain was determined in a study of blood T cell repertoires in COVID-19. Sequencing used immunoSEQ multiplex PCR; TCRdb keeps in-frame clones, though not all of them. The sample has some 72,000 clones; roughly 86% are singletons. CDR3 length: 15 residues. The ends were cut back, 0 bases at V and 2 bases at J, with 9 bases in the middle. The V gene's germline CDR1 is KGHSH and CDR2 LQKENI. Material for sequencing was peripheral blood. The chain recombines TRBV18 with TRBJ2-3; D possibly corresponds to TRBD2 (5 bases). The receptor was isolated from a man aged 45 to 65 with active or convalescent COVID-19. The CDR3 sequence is CASSPPGSYTDTQYF. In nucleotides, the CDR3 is TGTGCCAGCTCACCACCGGGGAGTTACACAGATACGCAGTATTTT.